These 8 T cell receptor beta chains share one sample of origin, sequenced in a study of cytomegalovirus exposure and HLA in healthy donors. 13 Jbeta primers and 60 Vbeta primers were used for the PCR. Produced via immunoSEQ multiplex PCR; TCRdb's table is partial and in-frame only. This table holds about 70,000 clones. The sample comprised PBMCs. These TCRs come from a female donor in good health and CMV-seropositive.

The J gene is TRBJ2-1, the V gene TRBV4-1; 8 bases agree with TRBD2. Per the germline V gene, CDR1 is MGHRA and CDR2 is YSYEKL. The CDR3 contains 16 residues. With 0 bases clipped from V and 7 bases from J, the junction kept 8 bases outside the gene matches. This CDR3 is CASSQEGSGSINEQFF. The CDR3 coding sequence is TGCGCCAGCAGCCAAGAAGGCAGCGGGAGTATTAATGAGCAGTTCTTC.

This CDR3 reads CASSGTGIYGYTF. Here the CDR3 DNA reads TGTGCCAGCAGTGGGACAGGGATCTATGGCTACACCTTC. This chain joins TRBV28 and TRBJ1-2, with 9 nucleotides matching TRBD1. The V and J ends lost 5 bases and 4 bases, in that order; junction bases with no gene match: 2. This CDR3 region has 13 residues. CDR1 MDHEN and CDR2 SYDVKM come from the germline V gene.

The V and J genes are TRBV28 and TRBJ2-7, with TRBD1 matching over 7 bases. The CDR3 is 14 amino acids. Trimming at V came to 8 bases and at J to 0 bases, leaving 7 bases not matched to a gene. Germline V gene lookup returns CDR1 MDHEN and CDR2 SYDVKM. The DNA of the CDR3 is TGTGCCAGCGCCGGACAGGCCCTCTCCTACGAGCAGTACTTC. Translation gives CASAGQALSYEQYF.

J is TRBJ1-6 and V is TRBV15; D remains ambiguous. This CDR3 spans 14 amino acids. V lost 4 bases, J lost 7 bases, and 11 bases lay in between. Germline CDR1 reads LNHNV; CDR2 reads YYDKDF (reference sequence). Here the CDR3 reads CATSTRTGNSPLHF. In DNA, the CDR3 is TGTGCCACCAGCACTCGGACGGGGAATTCACCCCTCCACTTT.

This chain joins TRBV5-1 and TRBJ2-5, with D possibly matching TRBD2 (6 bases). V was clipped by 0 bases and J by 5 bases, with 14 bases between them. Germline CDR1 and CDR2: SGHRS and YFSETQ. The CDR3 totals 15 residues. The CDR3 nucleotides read TGCGCCAGCAGCTTGGAGGCGGGGATAGGGGAGACCCAGTACTTC. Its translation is CASSLEAGIGETQYF.

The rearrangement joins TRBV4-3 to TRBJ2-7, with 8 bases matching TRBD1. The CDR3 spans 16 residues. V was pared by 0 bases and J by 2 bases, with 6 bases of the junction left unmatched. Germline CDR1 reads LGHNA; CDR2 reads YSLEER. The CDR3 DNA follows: TGCGCCAGCAGCCAAGATCGGACGGACAGGGCCTACGAGCAGTACTTC. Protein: CASSQDRTDRAYEQYF.

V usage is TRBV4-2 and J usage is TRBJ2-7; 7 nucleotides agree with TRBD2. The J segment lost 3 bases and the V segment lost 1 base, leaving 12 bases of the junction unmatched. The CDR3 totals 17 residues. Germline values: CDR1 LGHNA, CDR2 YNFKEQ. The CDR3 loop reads CASSQGGGWESLYEQYF. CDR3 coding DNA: TGTGCCAGCAGCCAAGGGGGGGGTTGGGAATCTCTCTACGAGCAGTACTTC.

CDR3: CASRPGQGHSPLHF. The CDR3 DNA reads as TGTGCCAGCAGGCCGGGACAGGGCCACTCACCCCTCCACTTT. The genes are TRBV27 and TRBJ1-6; 9 bases fit TRBD1. The CDR3 contains 14 residues. The germline V gene has CDR1 MNHEY and CDR2 SMNVEV (reference sequence). V was pared by 6 bases and J by 10 bases, with 7 bases of the junction left unmatched.